These 24 T cell receptor beta chains share one sample of origin, sequenced in a study of radiotherapy plus CTLA-4 blockade in lung cancer. Some clones are missing from TCRdb's copy, which holds only in-frame ones; the method was immunoSEQ multiplex PCR. Counted here are around 63,000 clones, 70% to 80% occurring once; the ten biggest clones make up about 17%. This sample comprised peripheral blood, obtained from a patient treated with radiotherapy plus ipilimumab. These receptors were obtained from a human donor with non-small cell lung cancer whose response to radiotherapy plus ipilimumab could not be evaluated. Some clones in this sample may be carry-over from other donors' samples.

J is TRBJ2-7 and V is TRBV29-1; possible D gene TRBD2, 7 bases. This CDR3 contains 15 residues. The germline V gene has CDR1 SQVTM and CDR2 ANQGSEA. V lost 0 bases to trimming and J lost 4 bases, with 16 bases between them. CDR3 DNA: TGCAGCGTTGAAGATACAAAGGGAGGGGGATACGAGCAGTACTTC. The encoded protein is CSVEDTKGGGYEQYF.

This chain joins TRBV6-5 and TRBJ2-3, with D unclear. The V and J ends lost 4 bases and 4 bases respectively, with 18 bases between them. The CDR3 spans 16 residues. Germline CDR1 MNHEY, CDR2 SVGAGI. The CDR3 DNA reads as TGTGCCAGCAGTTCCTTCGCGGCAATCGAGGCAGATACGCAGTATTTT. Protein product: CASSSFAAIEADTQYF.

This chain links TRBV28 with TRBJ1-2, with D perhaps TRBD1 (5 bases). Germline values: CDR1 MDHEN, CDR2 SYDVKM. Trimming shortened V by 8 bases and J by 3 bases, and 22 bases separated the two germline ends. The length of the CDR3 is 16 residues. The CDR3 region is CASGPRLRGIDYGYTF. The CDR3 DNA follows: TGTGCCAGCGGCCCTCGGCTGCGGGGGATTGACTATGGCTACACCTTC.

This rearrangement joins TRBV2 to TRBJ2-3, with 9 nucleotides matching TRBD1. The CDR3 is 19 residues long. V shed 3 bases, J shed 0 bases, and the junction held 13 bases outside the gene matches. CDR1 SNHLY and CDR2 FYNNEI come from the germline V gene. The CDR3 here is CASSDPGQGDVASTDTQYF. The CDR3 bases are TGTGCCAGCAGTGACCCGGGACAGGGTGATGTTGCTAGCACAGATACGCAGTATTTT.

The genes are TRBV5-1 and TRBJ1-4, with no clear D. The V gene lost 0 bases and the J gene lost 0 bases, with 6 bases spanning the gap. In germline, CDR1 is SGHRS, CDR2 YFSETQ. The CDR3 has 15 residues. The CDR3 spells CASSLATATNEKLFF. The CDR3 coding sequence is TGCGCCAGCAGCTTGGCTACGGCAACTAATGAAAAACTGTTTTTT.

V and J are TRBV2 and TRBJ2-3, with TRBD2 identical over 11 bases. The CDR3 consists of 16 residues. J was trimmed by 5 bases and V by 7 bases; bases with no gene match: 11. The germline V gene encodes CDR1 SNHLY and CDR2 FYNNEI. The CDR3 region has the DNA TGTGCCAGCAAGGAAGGGACTAGCGGCGGGGTAGATACGCAGTATTTT. Translated: CASKEGTSGGVDTQYF.

This chain joins TRBV5-4 and TRBJ1-6; the D gene is possibly TRBD1 (6 bases). Germline V gene lookup returns CDR1 SGHNT and CDR2 YYREEE (reference sequence). The V and J ends lost 0 bases and 10 bases respectively, with 11 bases between them. This CDR3 contains 14 residues. In nucleotides, the CDR3 is TGTGCCAGCAGCTTGGGTCAGGGGAACTCACCCCTCCACTTT. It specifies CASSLGQGNSPLHF. The variable domain in full, with the rest retrieved from reference TRBV5-4 and TRBJ1-6, is ETGVTQSPTHLIKTRGQQVTLRCSSQSGHNTVSWYQQALGQGPQFIFQYYREEENGRGNFPPRFSGLQFPNYSSELNVNALELDDSALYLCASSLGQGNSPLHFGNGTRLTVT.

The V gene is TRBV27, the J gene TRBJ2-7; 8 nucleotides match TRBD2. V dropped 0 bases and J dropped 4; count of bases not matched to a gene: 5. The CDR3 has 15 amino acids. From germline, CDR1 is MNHEY and CDR2 SMNVEV (reference sequence). CDR3 coding DNA: TGTGCCAGCAGTTTATCGTCCCGGGGGGGATACGAGCAGTACTTC. This codes for CASSLSSRGGYEQYF.

The chain couples TRBV18 to TRBJ1-3, with 9 bases matching TRBD1. Germline CDR1 KGHSH, CDR2 LQKENI. The CDR3 has 16 amino acids. Losses at the gene ends were 2 bases for V and 1 base for J; bases not matched to a gene: 3. CDR3 sequence reads: CASSPTGGSSGNTIYF. In DNA form, the CDR3 reads TGTGCCAGCTCACCAACAGGGGGCAGTTCTGGAAACACCATATATTTT.

The chain recombines TRBV5-4 with TRBJ2-7; 9 bases are shared with TRBD1. The CDR3 spans 13 residues. CDR1 is SGHNT, CDR2 YYREEE, per germline (reference sequence). Trimming took 4 bases from V and 3 from J; bases not matched to a gene: 2. The chain's CDR3 is CASSGGQGYEQYF. The CDR3, as DNA: TGTGCCAGCAGCGGGGGACAGGGCTACGAGCAGTACTTC.

The chain joins TRBV15 to TRBJ2-2, with D uncertain. The germline CDR1 and CDR2 sequences are LNHNV and YYDKDF (reference sequence). V lost 6 bases to trimming and J lost 0 bases, with 5 bases between them. CDR3 length: 13 residues. The CDR3 spells CATSHSNTGELFF. The CDR3 DNA reads TGTGCCACCAGTCACTCGAACACCGGGGAGCTGTTTTTT.

The rearrangement uses TRBV7-2 and TRBJ2-6; 7 bases are shared with TRBD1. V gave up 4 bases and J gave up 2 bases; unmatched junction bases: 2. Germline V gives CDR1 SGHTA, CDR2 FQGNSA. The CDR3 runs to 15 residues. Here the CDR3 reads CASSSDRAGANVLTF. The CDR3 region has the DNA TGTGCCAGCAGCTCCGACAGGGCTGGGGCCAACGTCCTGACTTTC.

This clone was observed a handful of times. This sequence joins TRBV10-3 and TRBJ1-4, with 9 bases fitting TRBD1. The CDR3 spans 14 residues. Germline V gene sequence: CDR1 ENHRY, CDR2 SYGVKD. The ends lost 6 bases at V and 6 bases at J; junction bases unmatched: 5. This CDR3 is CAIRRGQGDEKLFF. The DNA of the CDR3 is TGTGCCATCAGGCGGGGACAGGGTGATGAAAAACTGTTTTTT.

This chain connects TRBV7-8 to TRBJ2-1, with a tentative D call TRBD2 (6 bases). Germline V CDR1 and CDR2: SGHVS, FQNEAQ. This CDR3 spans 14 amino acids. Trimming pared 3 bases from V and 1 base from J, leaving 7 bases between. As DNA, the CDR3 is TGTGCCAGCAGCTTTGGGGGGTCCTACAATGAGCAGTTCTTC. It yields the protein CASSFGGSYNEQFF. Full variable domain (remainder filled in from reference TRBV7-8 and TRBJ2-1): GAGVSQSPRYKVAKRGQDVALRCDPISGHVSLFWYQQALGQGPEFLTYFQNEAQLDKSGLPSDRFFAERPEGSVSTLKIQRTQQEDSAVYLCASSFGGSYNEQFFGPGTRLTVL.

The chain carries TRBV7-3 and TRBJ1-1, with D uncertain. The germline V and J ends were trimmed by 2 bases and 3 bases, with 7 bases remaining between them. Germline assignment: CDR1 SGHTA and CDR2 FQGTGA. The CDR3 consists of 13 residues. CDR3 sequence reads: CASSLEEDTEAFF. The CDR3 bases are TGTGCCAGCAGCTTAGAGGAGGACACTGAAGCTTTCTTT.

This clone was detected once. The chain is built from TRBV19 and TRBJ2-2, with a weak D call TRBD2 (5 bases). Germline CDR1 LNHDA, CDR2 SQIVND (reference sequence). V lost 9 bases to trimming and J lost 1 base, with 12 bases between them. This CDR3 contains 14 residues. CDR3 sequence reads: CASTMRVNTGELFF. CDR3 nucleotides: TGTGCCAGCACGATGAGGGTGAACACCGGGGAGCTGTTTTTT.

The chain joins TRBV18 to TRBJ2-7; 9 nucleotides align to TRBD1. Trimming cost V 3 bases and J 2 bases; bases outside gene matches: 5. CDR3 length: 15 residues. CDR1 KGHSH and CDR2 LQKENI come from the germline V gene. The CDR3 spells CASSPSGQGPYEQYF. CDR3 sequence (DNA): TGTGCCAGCTCACCCTCGGGACAGGGCCCCTACGAGCAGTACTTC.

V is TRBV18 and J is TRBJ2-7, with a weak D call TRBD2 (6 bases). V lost 4 bases and J lost 1, with 8 bases in between. The germline CDR1 and CDR2 sequences are KGHSH and LQKENI. This CDR3 comprises 13 residues. CDR3 DNA: TGTGCCAGCTCACAGGCGGGATCCTACGAGCAGTACTTC. Encoded protein: CASSQAGSYEQYF.

The chain links TRBV5-1 to TRBJ2-7; D not resolved. The CDR3 spans 14 residues. Trimming stripped 0 bases from V and 0 bases from J, with 7 bases between. Germline V CDR1 and CDR2: SGHRS, YFSETQ. The DNA for the CDR3 is TGCGCCAGCAGCTTGGATCTCGTCTCCTACGAGCAGTACTTC. Its translation: CASSLDLVSYEQYF.

The sample holds a few counts of this clone. V and J are TRBV28 and TRBJ2-7, with TRBD2 identical over 11 bases. Germline V CDR1 and CDR2: MDHEN, SYDVKM. There are 15 residues in the CDR3. Unmatched junction bases numbered 7, after V lost 6 bases and J lost 3 bases. Here the CDR3 reads CASRRLAGWGYEQYF. In DNA form, the CDR3 reads TGTGCCAGCAGACGACTAGCGGGGTGGGGCTACGAGCAGTACTTC. Variable domain in full (rest from reference TRBV28 and TRBJ2-7): DVKVTQSSRYLVKRTGEKVFLECVQDMDHENMFWYRQDPGLGLRLIYFSYDVKMKEKGDIPEGYSVSREKKERFSLILESASTNQTSMYLCASRRLAGWGYEQYFGPGTRLTVT.

This clone showed up just a few times. CDR3 residues: CASSPSGLAGGSTGELFF. DNA for the CDR3: TGTGCCAGCAGCCCGTCGGGACTAGCGGGGGGGAGCACCGGGGAGCTGTTTTTT. This chain joins TRBV13 and TRBJ2-2; TRBD2 aligns across 16 bases. Per germline, CDR1 PRHDT and CDR2 FYEKMQ (reference sequence). With 5 bases clipped from V and 4 bases from J, the junction kept 7 bases outside the gene matches. The CDR3 totals 18 residues. Based on the CDR3 plus reference TRBV13 and TRBJ2-2, the full variable domain is AAGVIQSPRHLIKEKRETATLKCYPIPRHDTVYWYQQGPGQDPQFLISFYEKMQSDKGSIPDRFSAQQFSDYHSELNMSSLELGDSALYFCASSPSGLAGGSTGELFFGEGSRLTVL.

The chain carries TRBV2 and TRBJ1-3, with 8 bases fitting TRBD1. With V trimmed by 8 bases and J by 2 bases, 11 bases remained unmatched. CDR3 length: 16 amino acids. Germline V CDR1 and CDR2: SNHLY, FYNNEI. The CDR3, as DNA: TGTGCCAGCGTAATACAGGGGGAAATTCCTGGAAACACCATATATTTT. Its translation is CASVIQGEIPGNTIYF.

The gene calls are TRBV15 and TRBJ1-5; 9 bases align to TRBD1. The CDR3 spans 15 residues. CDR1 is LNHNV and CDR2 is YYDKDF in the germline V gene (reference sequence). J lost 6 bases, V lost 3 bases, and 6 bases had no gene match. The CDR3 DNA sequence: TGTGCCACCAGCAGCGACAGGGGGTTGACTCAGCCCCAGCATTTT. Its protein product is CATSSDRGLTQPQHF.

The gene calls are TRBV5-6 and TRBJ1-3; 7 bases match TRBD1. The CDR3 has 16 amino acids. V trimming: 3 bases; J trimming: 2 bases; junction bases outside the gene matches: 8. Looked up from germline, CDR1 is SGHDT and CDR2 is YYEEEE. The CDR3 DNA is TGTGCCAGCAGCTGGGGGCTACAGGGGACTGGAAACACCATATATTTT. Protein product: CASSWGLQGTGNTIYF.